Following are 32 T cell receptor beta chains from one sample sequenced in a study of T cell responses to AZD1222 COVID-19 vaccine. Sequenced by immunoSEQ multiplex PCR; TCRdb stores in-frame clones only, minus some. The sample lists 150,000 to 200,000 clones; approximately 90% were seen once. The input for sequencing was peripheral blood, taken 28 days after the second AZD1222 dose. The receptors stem from an adult who received the AZD1222 COVID-19 vaccine.

CDR3 sequence reads: CASSLGRGLYNSPLHF. DNA for the CDR3: TGTGCCAGCAGTTTAGGCAGGGGCCTCTATAATTCACCCCTCCACTTT. The chain uses TRBV28 and TRBJ1-6; D is possibly TRBD1 (6 bases). V was pared by 2 bases and J by 3 bases, with 11 bases between. Germline CDR1 MDHEN, CDR2 SYDVKM. The CDR3 covers 16 residues.

The chain joins TRBV7-9 to TRBJ2-1; D remains unclear. Germline V gives CDR1 SEHNR, CDR2 FQNEAQ (reference sequence). This CDR3 is 15 amino acids long. Trimming left V 3 bases short and J 5 bases short, with 14 bases between. The CDR3 DNA sequence: TGTGCCAGCAGCTTTCCCGGAGTTCGGGACAATGAGCAGTTCTTC. It specifies CASSFPGVRDNEQFF.

CDR3 DNA: TGTGCCAGCAGCTCGGGACAGGGGGCCCCGTTCTCTGGAAACACCATATATTTT. Protein product: CASSSGQGAPFSGNTIYF. The chain uses TRBV13 and TRBJ1-3; 12 bases fit TRBD1. The junction had 7 bases not matched to a gene; V was cut back by 4 bases and J by 0 bases. In germline, CDR1 is PRHDT, CDR2 FYEKMQ (reference sequence). The CDR3 is 18 residues long.

The rearrangement uses TRBV5-1 and TRBJ1-4; 8 bases are a match to TRBD1. The CDR3 contains 15 residues. V shed 4 bases and J 7 bases; nucleotides not matched to a gene: 9. Per germline, CDR1 SGHRS and CDR2 YFSETQ. The CDR3 spells CASSPPTGEGEKLFF. CDR3 in DNA: TGCGCCAGCAGCCCTCCGACAGGGGAAGGTGAAAAACTGTTTTTT.

The chain links TRBV19 to TRBJ2-7; D is unresolved. Between the trimmed V and J ends, which lost 1 base and 4 bases, there was a span of 8 bases. This CDR3 region has 13 residues. Germline CDR1 LNHDA, CDR2 SQIVND (reference sequence). The chain's CDR3 is CASSIGHQYEQYF. CDR3 coding DNA: TGTGCCAGTAGTATAGGACATCAGTACGAGCAGTACTTC.

This clone has just one count. This chain joins TRBV7-2 and TRBJ2-7, with TRBD1 matching over 8 bases. The CDR3 has 13 residues. V shed 4 bases, J shed 7 bases, and the junction held 6 bases outside the gene matches. Per the germline V gene, CDR1 is SGHTA and CDR2 is FQGNSA. CDR3 sequence (DNA): TGTGCCAGCAGCTCCGGACAGGGCGAGGAGCAGTACTTC. Translating gives CASSSGQGEEQYF.

This chain links TRBV2 with TRBJ2-4; TRBD1 agrees at 12 bases. The V and J ends lost 9 bases and 1 base, in that order; junction bases with no gene match: 4. The CDR3 consists of 15 residues. CDR1 and CDR2 from the germline V gene are SNHLY and FYNNEI. The chain's CDR3 is CARGGQGAAKNIQYF. In DNA form, the CDR3 reads TGTGCCAGAGGGGGACAGGGGGCTGCCAAAAACATTCAGTACTTC.

V usage is TRBV7-9 and J usage is TRBJ1-5; D not resolved. Trimming left V 5 bases short and J 5 bases short, with 16 bases between. Germline CDR1 and CDR2: SEHNR and FQNEAQ (reference sequence). This CDR3 contains 15 residues. The CDR3 DNA follows: TGTGCCAGCAGCCATGATGAACTAGCGTATCAGCCCCAGCATTTT. This sequence encodes CASSHDELAYQPQHF.

This chain joins TRBV14 and TRBJ1-2; no clear D. CDR3 size: 13 residues. V lost 3 bases to trimming and J lost 2 bases, with 7 bases between them. The germline CDR1 and CDR2 sequences are SGHDN and FVKESK. The CDR3 region has the DNA TGTGCCAGCAGCCACCTCGGGAACTATGGCTACACCTTC. Translation gives CASSHLGNYGYTF. The variable domain in full, completed from reference TRBV14 and TRBJ1-2, reads EAGVTQFPSHSVIEKGQTVTLRCDPISGHDNLYWYRRVMGKEIKFLLHFVKESKQDESGMPNNRFLAERTGGTYSTLKVQPAELEDSGVYFCASSHLGNYGYTFGSGTRLTVV.

This sequence joins TRBV7-7 and TRBJ2-7, with 7 bases fitting TRBD1. CDR3 length: 14 residues. Trimming removed 5 bases from V and 0 bases from J; junction bases left unmatched: 4. Germline values: CDR1 SSHAT, CDR2 FNYEAQ (reference sequence). DNA for the CDR3: TGTGCCAGCAGCCCCGGGACAGTCTCCTACGAGCAGTACTTC. As protein: CASSPGTVSYEQYF.

The gene calls are TRBV12-3 or TRBV12-4 and TRBJ2-7; no firm D call. V was pared by 1 base and J by 3 bases, with 4 bases between. The CDR3 runs 12 residues. The DNA of the CDR3 is TGTGCCAGCAGTTTAGAGGTCTACGAGCAGTACTTC. Its protein is CASSLEVYEQYF.

This rearrangement joins TRBV7-2 to TRBJ2-2, with 8 bases aligning to TRBD1. J lost 2 bases, V lost 5 bases, and 16 bases had no gene match. CDR3 length equals 19 residues. The germline V gene has CDR1 SGHTA and CDR2 FQGNSA. This CDR3 reads CASSTHISYRGLNTGELFF. The CDR3 DNA sequence: TGTGCCAGCAGCACCCACATAAGTTACAGGGGGTTAAACACCGGGGAGCTGTTTTTT. The variable domain in full, with the rest retrieved from reference TRBV7-2 and TRBJ2-2, is GAGVSQSPSNKVTEKGKDVELRCDPISGHTALYWYRQSLGQGLEFLIYFQGNSAPDKSGLPSDRFSAERTGGSVSTLTIQRTQQEDSAVYLCASSTHISYRGLNTGELFFGEGSRLTVL.

This chain joins TRBV5-1 and TRBJ2-7, with 9 bases matching TRBD2. Trimming removed 5 bases from V and 2 bases from J; junction bases left unmatched: 11. Germline CDR1 and CDR2: SGHRS and YFSETQ. The CDR3 loop spans 16 amino acids. The CDR3 sequence: CASRRRGASGTYEQYF. DNA of the CDR3: TGCGCCAGCAGACGCCGAGGAGCTAGCGGGACCTACGAGCAGTACTTC. Together with reference TRBV5-1 and TRBJ2-7, the CDR3 gives the full variable domain: KAGVTQTPRYLIKTRGQQVTLSCSPISGHRSVSWYQQTPGQGLQFLFEYFSETQRNKGNFPGRFSGRQFSNSRSEMNVSTLELGDSALYLCASRRRGASGTYEQYFGPGTRLTVT.

This clone has just one count. The rearrangement uses TRBV2 and TRBJ2-3; 9 bases fit TRBD1. Germline values: CDR1 SNHLY, CDR2 FYNNEI. The J segment lost 0 bases and the V segment lost 6 bases, leaving 7 bases of the junction unmatched. This CDR3 has 16 amino acids. Here the CDR3 reads CASRVNRGHSTDTQYF. The DNA of the CDR3 is TGTGCCAGCAGGGTAAACAGGGGGCATAGCACAGATACGCAGTATTTT.

The genes are TRBV9 and TRBJ2-5; 7 bases line up with TRBD2. The CDR3 loop spans 19 amino acids. The junction had 19 bases not matched to a gene; V was cut back by 0 bases and J by 5 bases. Germline-derived CDR1 and CDR2 are SGDLS and YYNGEE. CDR3 protein: CASSVGPSGMLGGMETQYF. The CDR3 DNA sequence: TGTGCCAGCAGCGTAGGTCCCAGCGGGATGCTAGGCGGGATGGAGACCCAGTACTTC.

The chain joins TRBV20-1 to TRBJ1-5, with 8 bases fitting TRBD1. This CDR3 is built from 15 residues. The germline CDR1 and CDR2 sequences are DFQATT and SNEGSKA (reference sequence). V shed 3 bases, J shed 2 bases, and the junction held 6 bases outside the gene matches. This chain's CDR3 is CSASGQGRGNQPQHF. CDR3 coding DNA: TGCAGTGCTAGTGGACAGGGTAGGGGCAATCAGCCCCAGCATTTT.

The CDR3 DNA is TGTGCCAGCAGTTACAGGCTAACACAACGGAATCAGCCCCAGCATTTT. Translating gives CASSYRLTQRNQPQHF. V usage is TRBV6-2 or TRBV6-3 and J usage is TRBJ1-5; D unclear. Trimming took 2 bases from V and 4 from J, leaving 15 bases between them. The CDR3 extends over 16 amino acids. Germline CDR1 MNHEY, CDR2 SVGEGT.

The rearrangement links TRBV5-1 to TRBJ2-5, with TRBD1 matching over 11 bases. J gave up 5 bases and V 5 bases, and 14 bases lay outside the gene matches. The CDR3 runs 17 residues. The germline CDR1 and CDR2 sequences are SGHRS and YFSETQ. Here the CDR3 DNA reads TGCGCCAGCAGTGAACCCGGGACAGGGGGATACAAGGAGACCCAGTACTTC. It codes for CASSEPGTGGYKETQYF.

This chain links TRBV3-1 (or the pseudogene TRBV3-2) with TRBJ2-7, with 10 bases aligning to TRBD2. The CDR3 is made up of 14 amino acids. Germline V gene sequence: CDR1 LGHDT, CDR2 YNNKEL (reference sequence). V lost 8 bases, J lost 2 bases, and 6 bases stayed unmatched. The CDR3 bases are TGTGCCAGCGGTTATACTAGCGGGGCCTACGAGCAGTACTTC. Protein sequence: CASGYTSGAYEQYF.

This clone was found a few times. CDR3 bases: TGTGCCAGCAGCGCCTCTCTAGGATCCAATGAAAAACTGTTTTTT. It specifies CASSASLGSNEKLFF. The chain combines TRBV9 with TRBJ1-4; D gene uncertain. V lost 3 bases and J lost 5, with 14 bases in between. Germline V lookup: CDR1 SGDLS, CDR2 YYNGEE. The CDR3 runs to 15 residues.

The CDR3 spells CSASFVWGRTDTQYF. The CDR3 DNA is TGCAGTGCTAGTTTCGTCTGGGGACGCACAGATACGCAGTATTTT. V gene TRBV20-1 combines with J gene TRBJ2-3; D tentatively fits TRBD1 or TRBD2 (5 bases each). The V end was cut by 3 bases, the J end by 1 base, with 14 bases between. The germline gives CDR1 DFQATT, CDR2 SNEGSKA (reference sequence). The CDR3 consists of 15 residues.

This chain joins TRBV15 and TRBJ1-5; D gene unclear. The CDR3 spans 13 residues. The V gene's germline CDR1 is LNHNV and CDR2 YYDKDF (reference sequence). Between the trimmed V and J ends, which lost 0 bases and 6 bases, there was a span of 6 bases. CDR3: CATSRDRGQPQHF. As DNA, the CDR3 is TGTGCCACCAGCAGAGACCGTGGTCAGCCCCAGCATTTT.

This clone was seen once. The genes are TRBV12-5 and TRBJ1-4, with 8 bases fitting TRBD1. This CDR3 region has 12 residues. J lost 11 bases, V lost 6 bases, and 5 bases had no gene match. The germline V gene encodes CDR1 LGHNT and CDR2 FRNRAP. The CDR3 DNA follows: TGTGCTAGTGGATCGGACAGGGAGAAACTGTTTTTT. Amino acid sequence: CASGSDREKLFF. The variable domain in full, with the rest retrieved from reference TRBV12-5 and TRBJ1-4, is DARVTQTPRHKVTEMGQEVTMRCQPILGHNTVFWYRQTMMQGLELLAYFRNRAPLDDSGMPKDRFSAEMPDATLATLKIQPSEPRDSAVYFCASGSDREKLFFGSGTQLSVL.

The CDR3 region has the DNA TGCGCCAGCAGCTTCGACCCTACAGGGGGGGTAAGGTACGAGCAGTACTTC. It encodes CASSFDPTGGVRYEQYF. This chain links TRBV5-1 with TRBJ2-7; the D gene is possibly TRBD1 (8 bases). CDR1 is SGHRS, CDR2 YFSETQ, per germline. The CDR3 spans 17 residues. Trimming removed 2 bases at V and 4 bases at J, with 22 bases between. Full variable domain (outside the CDR3, taken from reference TRBV5-1 and TRBJ2-7): KAGVTQTPRYLIKTRGQQVTLSCSPISGHRSVSWYQQTPGQGLQFLFEYFSETQRNKGNFPGRFSGRQFSNSRSEMNVSTLELGDSALYLCASSFDPTGGVRYEQYFGPGTRLTVT.

The CDR3 loop is CASRITSGRFKENIQYF. The CDR3 coding sequence is TGTGCCAGCCGGATCACTAGCGGGAGATTTAAGGAAAACATTCAGTACTTC. The chain couples TRBV19 to TRBJ2-4; 11 bases line up with TRBD2. The CDR3 length is 17 residues. The V gene end was trimmed by 9 bases and the J gene end by 5 bases; junction bases not matched to a gene: 15. CDR1 is LNHDA and CDR2 is SQIVND in the germline V gene (reference sequence).

This rearrangement joins TRBV5-1 to TRBJ1-6, with D possibly matching TRBD1 (6 bases). Germline V lookup: CDR1 SGHRS, CDR2 YFSETQ. Trimming pared 4 bases from V and 10 bases from J, leaving 18 bases between. This CDR3 spans 15 amino acids. Here the CDR3 DNA reads TGCGCCAGCAGCCCGGAGGCAGGGGTTAACTCACCCCTCCACTTT. Translating it yields CASSPEAGVNSPLHF.

The V call is TRBV7-3, the J call TRBJ1-1; D unclear. The CDR3 is made up of 15 amino acids. V was clipped by 1 base and J by 3 bases, with 12 bases between them. Germline CDR1 is SGHTA and CDR2 is FQGTGA. CDR3 sequence: CASSLNPDRDTEAFF. In nucleotides, the CDR3 is TGTGCCAGCAGCTTAAATCCAGATAGGGACACTGAAGCTTTCTTT.

The genes are TRBV6-5 and TRBJ2-2; TRBD1 is a possible D gene (6 bases). The CDR3 length is 14 residues. Germline CDR1 and CDR2: MNHEY and SVGAGI. The germline V and J ends were trimmed by 5 bases and 4 bases, with 11 bases remaining between them. The CDR3 bases are TGTGCCAGCAGTCCTCAGGGGAGCACCGGGGAGCTGTTTTTT. The encoded protein is CASSPQGSTGELFF.

The V call is TRBV6-2 or TRBV6-3, the J call TRBJ1-1; D not certain. Germline CDR1 is MNHEY and CDR2 is SVGEGT. Deletions cut 0 bases from V and 1 base from J, with 12 bases between. The CDR3 runs 16 residues. DNA for the CDR3: TGTGCCAGCAGTTACTCGATTCGGGGTGGGAACACTGAAGCTTTCTTT. Its translation: CASSYSIRGGNTEAFF.

The V gene is TRBV18, the J gene TRBJ2-1; 9 bases line up with TRBD1. The germline gives CDR1 KGHSH, CDR2 LQKENI. V lost 3 bases and J lost 7; bases outside the gene matches: 4. There are 14 residues in the CDR3. CDR3 nucleotide sequence: TGTGCCAGCTCACCGGACAGGGGTGGAAATGAGCAGTTCTTC. Translated, it gives CASSPDRGGNEQFF.

This chain links TRBV2 with TRBJ1-6; D not certain. V dropped 6 bases and J dropped 0 bases, with 12 bases sitting between them. This CDR3 is 16 amino acids long. The V gene's germline CDR1 is SNHLY and CDR2 FYNNEI. The CDR3 DNA sequence: TGTGCCAGCAGAGTGGACCACTACTCCTATAATTCACCCCTCCACTTT. Its protein product is CASRVDHYSYNSPLHF.

The rearrangement joins TRBV28 to TRBJ1-5; TRBD1 might be the D (5 bases). Germline assignment: CDR1 MDHEN and CDR2 SYDVKM. The CDR3 contains 15 residues. V lost 6 bases, J lost 5 bases, and 17 bases lay in between. CDR3 bases: TGTGCCAGCAGCCTTAGAAGGGGTGGGGATCAGCCCCAGCATTTT. Amino acid sequence: CASSLRRGGDQPQHF.